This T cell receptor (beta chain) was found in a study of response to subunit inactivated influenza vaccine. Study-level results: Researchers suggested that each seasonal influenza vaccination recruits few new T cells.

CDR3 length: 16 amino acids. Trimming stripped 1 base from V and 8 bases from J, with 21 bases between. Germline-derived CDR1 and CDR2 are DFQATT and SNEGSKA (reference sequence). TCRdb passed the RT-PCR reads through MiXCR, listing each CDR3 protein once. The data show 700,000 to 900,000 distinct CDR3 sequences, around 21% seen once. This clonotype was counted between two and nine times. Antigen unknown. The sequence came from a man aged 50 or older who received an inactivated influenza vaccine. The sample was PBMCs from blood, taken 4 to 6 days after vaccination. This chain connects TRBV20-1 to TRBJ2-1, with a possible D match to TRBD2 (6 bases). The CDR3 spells CSARGPRDGRVDEQFF. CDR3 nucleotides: TGCAGTGCTAGAGGGCCCCGGGACGGGAGAGTCGATGAGCAGTTCTTC.